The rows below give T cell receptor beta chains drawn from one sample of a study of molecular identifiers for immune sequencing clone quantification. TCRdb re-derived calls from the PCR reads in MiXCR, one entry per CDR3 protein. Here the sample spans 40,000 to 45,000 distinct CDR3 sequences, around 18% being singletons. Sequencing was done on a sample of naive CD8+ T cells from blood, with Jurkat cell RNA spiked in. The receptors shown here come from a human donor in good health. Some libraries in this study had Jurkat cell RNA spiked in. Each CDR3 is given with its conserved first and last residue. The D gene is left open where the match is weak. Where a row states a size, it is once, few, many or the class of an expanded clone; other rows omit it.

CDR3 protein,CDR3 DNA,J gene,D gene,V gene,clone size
CASSLSDNEQFF,TGTGCCAGCAGCTTAAGTGACAATGAGCAGTTCTTC,TRBJ2-1,.,TRBV7-9,many
CAGSLGVSQPQHF,TGTGCCGGCAGTTTAGGGGTCAGTCAGCCCCAGCATTTT,TRBJ1-5,.,TRBV12-3/TRBV12-4,few
CASSLFALKSYEQYF,TGTGCCAGCAGCCTCTTTGCACTGAAGTCCTACGAGCAGTACTTC,TRBJ2-7,.,TRBV28,.
CSAPGTGASSGANVLTF,TGCAGTGCTCCCGGGACAGGGGCTTCATCTGGGGCCAACGTCCTGACTTTC,TRBJ2-6,TRBD1,TRBV20-1,.
CSATQDTQYF,TGCAGTGCTACCCAAGATACGCAGTATTTT,TRBJ2-3,.,TRBV20-1,many
CASSLAGFGANVLTF,TGCGCCAGCAGCTTAGCGGGGTTCGGGGCCAACGTCCTGACTTTC,TRBJ2-6,TRBD2,TRBV5-1,many
CASSHPVGGLAKTQYF,TGTGCCAGCAGCCATCCCGTGGGGGGGCTGGCGAAGACCCAGTACTTC,TRBJ2-5,.,TRBV3-1,.
CASSLVGTLRTQETQYF,TGTGCCAGCAGCTTAGTCGGTACGCTGAGAACACAAGAGACCCAGTACTTC,TRBJ2-5,.,TRBV7-9,many
CSVEGAGRVGEQFF,TGCAGCGTTGAAGGGGCAGGGAGGGTTGGTGAGCAGTTCTTC,TRBJ2-1,TRBD2,TRBV29-1,many
CASSLVRTGHTDTQYF,TGTGCCAGCAGCTTAGTGCGGACAGGGCACACAGATACGCAGTATTTT,TRBJ2-3,TRBD1,TRBV13,.
CASSLAGGAYEQYF,TGTGCCAGCAGCTTAGCGGGGGGCGCCTACGAGCAGTACTTC,TRBJ2-7,.,TRBV11-1,.
CASSLGGYTF,TGTGCCAGCAGCCTTGGTGGCTACACCTTC,TRBJ1-2,.,TRBV12-3/TRBV12-4,many
CATSDFITETTDTQYF,TGTGCCACCAGTGATTTTATTACAGAGACGACAGATACGCAGTATTTT,TRBJ2-3,.,TRBV24-1,.
CASSLTGRTEAFF,TGTGCCAGCAGCCTGACAGGGAGGACTGAAGCTTTCTTT,TRBJ1-1,TRBD1,TRBV7-6,.
CSIYSGTGGAYEQYF,TGCAGCATCTACTCCGGGACAGGGGGGGCCTACGAGCAGTACTTC,TRBJ2-7,TRBD1,TRBV29-1,many
CASSPRPGQGTYEQYF,TGTGCCAGTAGCCCCCGTCCGGGACAGGGTACCTACGAGCAGTACTTC,TRBJ2-7,TRBD1,TRBV6-1,few
CASSSGQYSYEQYF,TGCGCCAGCAGCTCGGGACAGTATTCCTACGAGCAGTACTTC,TRBJ2-7,TRBD1,TRBV5-1,many
CASSLSGAGDQPQHF,TGTGCCAGCAGTTTGTCAGGGGCCGGTGATCAGCCCCAGCATTTT,TRBJ1-5,.,TRBV27,many
CASSLVGHGELFF,TGTGCCAGCAGCTTAGTTGGGCACGGGGAGCTGTTTTTT,TRBJ2-2,.,TRBV7-9,many
CASSSPSYEQYF,TGTGCCAGCAGCTCCCCCTCCTACGAGCAGTACTTC,TRBJ2-7,.,TRBV5-6,many
CASSVNGGNEQFF,TGTGCCAGCAGCGTAAACGGCGGAAATGAGCAGTTCTTC,TRBJ2-1,.,TRBV9,.
CRYRGSNTEAFF,TGCAGATACCGAGGGTCGAACACTGAAGCTTTCTTT,TRBJ1-1,.,TRBV29-1,many
CSCGPRGPNEQFF,TGCAGCTGTGGGCCGAGGGGTCCCAATGAGCAGTTCTTC,TRBJ2-1,.,TRBV29-1,many
CASSSTGGLLETQYF,TGTGCCAGCAGCTCGACAGGGGGGCTACTGGAGACCCAGTACTTC,TRBJ2-5,TRBD1,TRBV7-3,.
CASSKVAGVGNEQFF,TGTGCCAGCAGCAAAGTAGCGGGAGTGGGCAATGAGCAGTTCTTC,TRBJ2-1,TRBD2,TRBV5-6,many
CAISESGLSGEFF,TGTGCCATCAGTGAGTCTGGCCTTTCAGGGGAGTTCTTC,TRBJ2-1,.,TRBV10-3,few
CATNPSGSIGDEQYF,TGTGCCACCAACCCGAGCGGGAGTATCGGCGACGAGCAGTACTTC,TRBJ2-7,TRBD2,TRBV15,many
CASSPGHANTGELFF,TGTGCCAGCAGCCCTGGACACGCGAACACCGGGGAGCTGTTTTTT,TRBJ2-2,.,TRBV11-2,many
CASSDGQVTLPEPQHF,TGTGCCAGCAGTGACGGTCAGGTCACCCTTCCGGAACCCCAGCATTTT,TRBJ1-5,.,TRBV2,.
CASSEIQRESEQYF,TGTGCCAGCAGTGAAATACAGCGGGAGAGTGAGCAGTACTTC,TRBJ2-7,TRBD2,TRBV2,few
CASSTGTKNTGELFF,TGTGCCAGCAGTACCGGGACTAAGAACACCGGGGAGCTGTTTTTT,TRBJ2-2,TRBD2,TRBV7-9,many
CASRGPNTEAFF,TGTGCCAGCAGAGGACCGAACACTGAAGCTTTCTTT,TRBJ1-1,.,TRBV9,many